A single sample gave rise to the 10 T cell receptor beta chains below, sequenced in a study of T cells after yellow fever vaccination. One entry per CDR3 protein results from TCRdb running MiXCR on the 5' RACE reads. The sample yields 200,000 to 300,000 distinct CDR3 sequences, roughly 3.5% seen once. Specimen: PBMCs, collected 15 days after the yellow fever booster vaccination. These receptors were obtained from a man aged 18 to 29 who received the YFV17D yellow fever vaccine.

This clonotype was counted ten times or more. The chain recombines TRBV7-2 with TRBJ1-1, with 8 bases aligning to TRBD1. CDR3 length: 15 amino acids. Germline CDR1 SGHTA, CDR2 FQGNSA. J lost 12 bases, V lost 5 bases, and 17 bases had no gene match. The CDR3 region is CASSPGTGQAGGPFF. The CDR3 coding sequence is TGTGCCAGCAGCCCTGGAACGGGACAGGCCGGGGGACCTTTCTTT.

Ten or more counts support this clonotype. V is TRBV20-1 and J is TRBJ2-5, with D maybe TRBD1 (6 bases). The CDR3 extends over 15 amino acids. The germline V gene has CDR1 DFQATT and CDR2 SNEGSKA (reference sequence). The V end was cut by 1 base, the J end by 5 bases, with 17 bases between. The CDR3 sequence is CSARGIMDSRETQYF. CDR3 DNA: TGCAGTGCTAGAGGGATTATGGACAGTAGGGAGACCCAGTACTTC.

In this sample, this clonotype turned up many times. V is TRBV5-1 and J is TRBJ1-2; TRBD1 is a possible D gene (5 bases). From germline, CDR1 is SGHRS and CDR2 YFSETQ. V was cut by 3 bases and J by 1 base, with 19 bases left in between. CDR3 length: 17 amino acids. The CDR3, as DNA: TGCGCCAGCAGCTCAACCCCTTCGACAGCCTTTAACTATGGCTACACCTTC. Protein sequence: CASSSTPSTAFNYGYTF.

In this sample, this clonotype turned up many times. V and J are TRBV19 and TRBJ2-5; the D is unclear. Germline lookup yields CDR1 LNHDA and CDR2 SQIVND (reference sequence). The ends were cut back, 4 bases at V and 4 bases at J, with 16 bases in the middle. This CDR3 has 15 amino acids. The CDR3 nucleotides read TGTGCCAGTAGTAGAACCGCTAATGAGAGAGAGACCCAGTACTTC. Translating it yields CASSRTANERETQYF. The entire variable domain, with the rest obtained from reference TRBV19 and TRBJ2-5, is as follows: DGGITQSPKYLFRKEGQNVTLSCEQNLNHDAMYWYRQDPGQGLRLIYYSQIVNDFQKGDIAEGYSVSREKKESFPLTVTSAQKNPTAFYLCASSRTANERETQYFGPGTRLLVL.

This clonotype was seen repeatedly, ten times or more. The chain couples TRBV5-1 to TRBJ1-2; 8 nucleotides line up with TRBD1. The V gene's germline CDR1 is SGHRS and CDR2 YFSETQ. The CDR3 contains 14 residues. J gave up 7 bases and V 5 bases, and 10 bases lay outside the gene matches. As DNA, the CDR3 is TGCGCCAGCAGAGGACAGGGTGGATTCAGTGGCTACACCTTC. Translation: CASRGQGGFSGYTF.

The chain is built from TRBV5-1 and TRBJ2-7; perhaps D is TRBD1 or TRBD2 (5 bases each). This CDR3 spans 16 amino acids. Germline loops: CDR1 SGHRS, CDR2 YFSETQ. Trimming stripped 1 base from V and 1 base from J, with 15 bases between. The CDR3 coding sequence is TGCGCCAGCAGCTTGTCGGGGCGCCTTGGGTCCTACGAGCAGTACTTC. Translating gives CASSLSGRLGSYEQYF.

This clonotype was observed at least ten times. The rearrangement joins TRBV12-3 or TRBV12-4 to TRBJ2-5; D is perhaps TRBD1 or TRBD2 (5 bases each). This CDR3 has 14 amino acids. With 6 bases removed from V and 5 bases from J, the gap between germline ends came to 16 bases. CDR3 protein: CASSLSGGSETQYF. CDR3 DNA: TGTGCCAGCAGCCTAAGTGGGGGTAGCGAGACCCAGTACTTC.

The sample holds many counts of this clonotype. CDR3 DNA sequence: TGTGCCAGCAGAGAGAACAGGGGGGATTCACCCCTCCACTTT. This translates into CASRENRGDSPLHF. The V gene is TRBV12-3 or TRBV12-4, the J gene TRBJ1-6, with 8 bases fitting TRBD1. After removal of 6 bases from V and 8 bases from J, the junction contained 6 bases not matched to a gene. There are 14 residues in the CDR3.

This clonotype came up many times. The gene calls are TRBV7-9 and TRBJ1-1; D unclear. Trimming took 1 base from V and 0 from J, leaving 15 bases between them. The CDR3 has 17 residues. Per germline, CDR1 SEHNR and CDR2 FQNEAQ (reference sequence). CDR3 in DNA: TGTGCCAGCAGCTTAGTGGGTCGCGACGGCCTGAACACTGAAGCTTTCTTT. It is translated as CASSLVGRDGLNTEAFF. The full variable domain, its missing parts supplied by reference TRBV7-9 and TRBJ1-1, is DTGVSQNPRHKITKRGQNVTFRCDPISEHNRLYWYRQTLGQGPEFLTYFQNEAQLEKSRLLSDRFSAERPKGSFSTLEIQRTEQGDSAMYLCASSLVGRDGLNTEAFFGQGTRLTVV.

This clonotype was detected ten times or more. This chain uses TRBV5-6 with TRBJ2-2, with 7 bases lining up with TRBD1. J gave up 1 base and V 1 base, and 7 bases lay outside the gene matches. This CDR3 spans 17 amino acids. CDR1 and CDR2 from the germline V gene are SGHDT and YYEEEE. The DNA for the CDR3 is TGTGCCAGCAGCTTGAGGTTAACAGGGGTGAACACCGGGGAGCTGTTTTTT. This codes for CASSLRLTGVNTGELFF.